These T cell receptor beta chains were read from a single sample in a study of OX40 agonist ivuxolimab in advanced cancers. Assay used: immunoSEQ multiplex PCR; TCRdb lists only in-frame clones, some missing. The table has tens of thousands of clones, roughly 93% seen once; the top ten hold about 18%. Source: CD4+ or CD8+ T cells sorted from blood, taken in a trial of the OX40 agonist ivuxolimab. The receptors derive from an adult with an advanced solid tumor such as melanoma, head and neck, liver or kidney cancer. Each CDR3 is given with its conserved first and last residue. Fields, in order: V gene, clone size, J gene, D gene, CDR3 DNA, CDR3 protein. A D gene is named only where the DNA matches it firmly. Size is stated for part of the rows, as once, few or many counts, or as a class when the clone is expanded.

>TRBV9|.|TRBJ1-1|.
TGTGCCAGCAGCGTAGCCAGGGGCACTGAAGCTTTCTTT
CASSVARGTEAFF
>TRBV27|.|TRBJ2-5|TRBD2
TGTGCCAGCAGTCTTCTAGCGGGAGGGCAAGAGACCCAGTACTTC
CASSLLAGGQETQYF
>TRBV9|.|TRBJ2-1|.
TGTGCCAGCAGCGTAGCCGGGGGGCCCATGATGTACAATGAGCAGTTCTTC
CASSVAGGPMMYNEQFF
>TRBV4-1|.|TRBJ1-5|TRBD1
TGCGCCAGCAGCCAAGAATACAGGGGTATAAACCAGCCCCAGCATTTT
CASSQEYRGINQPQHF
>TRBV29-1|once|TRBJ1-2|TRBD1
TGCAGCGTACGGGACAGGGGGTTTAGTAATCTGGATGGCTACACCTTC
CSVRDRGFSNLDGYTF
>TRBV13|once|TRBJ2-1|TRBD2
TGTGCCAGCAGCCCTCGGCGGCGGGAGGGCCTGAGTGAGCAGTTCTTC
CASSPRRREGLSEQFF
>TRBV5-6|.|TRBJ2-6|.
TGTGCCAGCAGCCCAGGGTTCGGAGTCCTGACTTTC
CASSPGFGVLTF
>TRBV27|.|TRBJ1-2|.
TGTGCCAGCAGTTTAAGTCCCTCCAACTATGGCTACACCTTC
CASSLSPSNYGYTF
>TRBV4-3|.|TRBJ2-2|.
TGCGCCAGCAGCCAAGAATGGCAGGGTGACGGGGAGCTGTTTTTT
CASSQEWQGDGELFF
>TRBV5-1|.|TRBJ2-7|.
TGCGCCAGCAGCTTGGCCGGGGGCGAGCAGTACTTC
CASSLAGGEQYF
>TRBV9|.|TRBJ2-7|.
TGTGCCAGCAGCGTAGGAGGCTTCGCGGACGAGCAGTACTTC
CASSVGGFADEQYF
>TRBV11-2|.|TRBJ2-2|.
TGTGCCAGCAGCTACGGGGCCGGGGAGCTGTTTTTT
CASSYGAGELFF
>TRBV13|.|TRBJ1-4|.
TGTGCCAGCAGCGGCCGGGCCCCGGGAGAAAAACTGTTTTTT
CASSGRAPGEKLFF
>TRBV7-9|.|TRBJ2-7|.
TGTGCCAGCAGCGCAGAGAATACTCGGGACGAGCAGTACTTC
CASSAENTRDEQYF
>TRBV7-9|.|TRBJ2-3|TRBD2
TGTGCCAGCAGCTTCCTCGGGGGGAACACAGATACGCAGTATTTT
CASSFLGGNTDTQYF
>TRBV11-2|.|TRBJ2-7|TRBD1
TGTGCCAGCAGCTACGCCGGGACAGACTCCTACGAGCAGTACTTC
CASSYAGTDSYEQYF
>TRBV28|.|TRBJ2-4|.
TGTGCCAGCAGTTCCCCCCGCCCTACCGGGACGATAATCCAAAACATTCAGTACTTC
CASSSPRPTGTIIQNIQYF
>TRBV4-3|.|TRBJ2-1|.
TGCGCCAGCAGCCAAGATACGGGGGGCTATGAGCAGTTCTTC
CASSQDTGGYEQFF
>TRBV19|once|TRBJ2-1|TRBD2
TGTGCCAGTAGTCCCGGGACTAGCGGCCTCATGGATGAGCAGTTCTTC
CASSPGTSGLMDEQFF
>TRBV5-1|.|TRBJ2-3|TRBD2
TGCGCCAGCAGCTTGGAGGGGACTAGCGGGAGAACAGATACGCAGTATTTT
CASSLEGTSGRTDTQYF
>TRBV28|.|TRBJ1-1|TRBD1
TGTGCCAGCAGTCGGACAGGGGAGAACACTGAAGCTTTCTTT
CASSRTGENTEAFF
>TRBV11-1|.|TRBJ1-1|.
TGTGCCAGCAGCTTAGGAGCAGGCGGCAACACTGAAGCTTTCTTT
CASSLGAGGNTEAFF
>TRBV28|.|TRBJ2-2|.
TGTGCCAGCAGTACCCCGACCCCGGGGAACACTGGGGAGCTGTTTTTT
CASSTPTPGNTGELFF
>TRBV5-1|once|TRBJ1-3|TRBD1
TGCGCCAGCAGCTTGGAGACAGGGGCCGCGTCGGGAAACACCATATATTTT
CASSLETGAASGNTIYF
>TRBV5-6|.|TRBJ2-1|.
TGTGCCAGCAGCTTGGACAGGTTAGCCTACAATGAGCAGTTCTTC
CASSLDRLAYNEQFF
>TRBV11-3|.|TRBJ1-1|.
TGTGCCAGCAGCCTAGCGGAGAACACTGAAGCTTTCTTT
CASSLAENTEAFF